This T cell receptor (beta chain) was profiled in a study of T cell repertoires in cytomegalovirus infection. About the study: Public TCR beta signatures provided an indication of both CMV infection and a matching HLA type.

Via MiXCR, TCRdb re-called the reads, giving one row per CDR3 protein. Of roughly 68,000 distinct CDR3 sequences listed, around 20% were seen once; the top ten hold roughly 73%. At least ten counts were recorded for this clonotype. The antigen remains undetermined. Study-wide results and caveats: HLA-C-restricted TCR beta clonotypes specific for CMV led the ex vivo response.

V lost 5 bases and J lost 7, with 9 bases in between. This CDR3 is built from 13 residues. Germline V gives CDR1 SEHNR, CDR2 FQNEAQ (reference sequence). The source was CD8+ T cells from cultured PBMCs, collected from culture after CMV antigen stimulation. The TCR was taken from a human donor in good health (CMV status not recorded). Some clones in this sample may be carry-over from other donors' samples. This chain links TRBV7-9 with TRBJ1-6, with D tentatively TRBD1 (6 bases). CDR3: CASSAGANSPLHF. As DNA, the CDR3 is TGTGCCAGCAGCGCAGGGGCCAATTCACCCCTCCACTTT.